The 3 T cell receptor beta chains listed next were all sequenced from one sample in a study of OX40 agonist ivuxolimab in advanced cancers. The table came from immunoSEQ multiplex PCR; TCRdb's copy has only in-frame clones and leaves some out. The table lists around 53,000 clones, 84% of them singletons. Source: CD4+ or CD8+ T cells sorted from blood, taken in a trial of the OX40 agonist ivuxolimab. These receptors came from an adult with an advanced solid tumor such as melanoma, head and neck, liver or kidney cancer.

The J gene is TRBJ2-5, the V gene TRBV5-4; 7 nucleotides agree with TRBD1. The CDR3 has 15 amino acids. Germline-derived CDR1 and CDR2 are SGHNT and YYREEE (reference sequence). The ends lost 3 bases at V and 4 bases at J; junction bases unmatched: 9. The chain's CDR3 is CASSWAPRQGETQYF. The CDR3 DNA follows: TGTGCCAGCAGCTGGGCCCCGAGACAGGGAGAGACCCAGTACTTC.

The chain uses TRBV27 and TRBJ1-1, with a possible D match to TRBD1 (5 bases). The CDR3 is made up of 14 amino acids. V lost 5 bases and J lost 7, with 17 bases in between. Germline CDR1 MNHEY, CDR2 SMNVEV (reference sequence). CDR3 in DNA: TGTGCCAGCAGTCCCACCCAAGACAGCCTTGAAGCTTTCTTT. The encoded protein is CASSPTQDSLEAFF.

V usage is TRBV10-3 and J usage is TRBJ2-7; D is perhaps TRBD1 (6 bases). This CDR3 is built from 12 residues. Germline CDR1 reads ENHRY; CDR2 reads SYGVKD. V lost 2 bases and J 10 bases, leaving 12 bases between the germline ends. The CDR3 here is CAISEAQGQQYF. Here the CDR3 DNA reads TGTGCCATCAGTGAGGCCCAGGGACAACAGTACTTC.